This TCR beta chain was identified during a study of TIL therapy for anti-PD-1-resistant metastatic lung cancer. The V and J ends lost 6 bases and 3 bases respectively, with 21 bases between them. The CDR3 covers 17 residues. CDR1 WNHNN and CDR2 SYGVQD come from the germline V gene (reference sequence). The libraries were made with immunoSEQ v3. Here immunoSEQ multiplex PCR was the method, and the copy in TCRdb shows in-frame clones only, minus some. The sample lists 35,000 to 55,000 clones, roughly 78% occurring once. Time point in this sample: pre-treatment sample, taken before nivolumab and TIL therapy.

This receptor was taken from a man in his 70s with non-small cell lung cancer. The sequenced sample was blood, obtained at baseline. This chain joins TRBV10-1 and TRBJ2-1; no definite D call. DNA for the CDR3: TGCGCCAGCAGAAAGGAACAGAACCCCAAAAGCTACAATGAGCAGTTCTTC. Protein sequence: CASRKEQNPKSYNEQFF.